The rows below give T cell receptor beta chains drawn from one sample of a study of blood T cell repertoires in COVID-19. Here immunoSEQ multiplex PCR was the method, and the copy in TCRdb shows in-frame clones only, minus some. This table has around 290,000 clones, 75% to 90% appearing once. The sample taken for sequencing was peripheral blood. Receptor source: an older woman with COVID-19, enrolled during active disease. Each CDR3 is given with its conserved first and last residue. Clone size, where shown, is once, few, many, or a class for clones that have expanded.

TRBJ1-5	-	TRBV7-3	CASRHSPRPGTGVYSNQPQHF
TRBJ1-3	-	TRBV7-8	CASTKEGQFSGNTIYF
TRBJ1-6	-	TRBV2	CASKGEGGEISPLHF
TRBJ2-3	few	TRBV28	CASHFMSRDTDTQYF
TRBJ2-7	-	TRBV6-5	CASSTTGGASYEQYF
TRBJ2-7	-	TRBV7-9	CASSRWPGPSVREQYF
TRBJ2-7	-	TRBV19	CASSTSRTSGGTYEQYF
TRBJ1-6	few	TRBV5-1	CASSFEADSPLHF
TRBJ2-1	-	TRBV14	CASSQDWRSSYNEQFF
TRBJ2-1	-	TRBV7-2	CASSAQSRDEQFF
TRBJ1-1	-	TRBV7-9	CASSLAGGEAFF
TRBJ1-2	-	TRBV9	CASSGQDEHYGYTF
TRBJ2-5	once	TRBV7-2	CASRLSGGAQETQYF
TRBJ1-2	-	TRBV4-3	CASSQGGADGYTF
TRBJ2-2	-	TRBV7-2	CASSQLGGAGTGELFF
TRBJ1-1	-	TRBV6-5	CASSYFGQAEAFF
TRBJ1-3	many	TRBV28	CASSLIGGTPFSGNTIYF
TRBJ2-7	-	TRBV3-1/TRBV3-2	CASSQIGTSGGYEQYF
TRBJ2-6	-	TRBV12-1	CASSSSLRRSRTGANVLTF
TRBJ1-3	-	TRBV3-1/TRBV3-2	CASSPGTAANTIYF
TRBJ1-5	few	TRBV28	CASSLFGSLGDPQHF
TRBJ1-1	-	TRBV27	CASIDYSRNTEAFF
TRBJ1-1	-	TRBV12-3/TRBV12-4	CASSVRVVTEAFF
TRBJ2-7	-	TRBV18	CASSPGGTYEQYF
TRBJ1-2	-	TRBV5-1	CASSSDGQGYGYTF
TRBJ1-2	-	TRBV7-2	CASKPGAVSFNYGYTF
TRBJ1-2	-	TRBV10-3	CAIQAWTGENYGYTF
TRBJ2-5	-	TRBV5-1	CASSQIPGTGQETQYF
TRBJ2-1	-	TRBV10-3	CAISESLAGGSSYNEQFF
TRBJ2-3	-	TRBV24-1	CATPVSGGGKDTQYF